These 13 T cell receptor beta chains were sequenced from one sample in a study of identifying expanded T cells in peripheral blood. Sequenced by immunoSEQ multiplex PCR; TCRdb stores in-frame clones only, minus some. Of 55,000 to 80,000 clones listed, over 75% were seen once; the top ten hold about 19%. The sequenced material came from blood. The receptors here all came from a person aged 18 to 75 in good health.

J is TRBJ2-7 and V is TRBV2; no definite D call. The CDR3 length is 14 residues. V was cut by 4 bases and J by 0 bases, with 10 bases left in between. Germline CDR1 reads SNHLY; CDR2 reads FYNNEI. CDR3 in DNA: TGTGCCAGCAGTGGACACTTCAGCTCCTACGAGCAGTACTTC. Encoded protein: CASSGHFSSYEQYF.

The chain uses TRBV18 and TRBJ2-3, with TRBD2 identical over 11 bases. Looked up from germline, CDR1 is KGHSH and CDR2 is LQKENI. The CDR3 totals 17 residues. V shed 6 bases and J 9 bases; nucleotides not matched to a gene: 17. DNA for the CDR3: TGTGCCAGCTCGCAGGAATCTAGCGGGGGGCCCTCGGGAACGCAGTATTTT. Encoded protein: CASSQESSGGPSGTQYF.

The V gene is TRBV9, the J gene TRBJ1-5; 9 bases agree with TRBD1. The germline CDR1 and CDR2 sequences are SGDLS and YYNGEE. The trim removed 10 bases at V and 4 bases at J, leaving 9 bases unmatched. The CDR3 has 14 amino acids. The chain's CDR3 is CAPGGDRANQPQHF. CDR3 in DNA: TGTGCCCCTGGCGGGGACAGGGCGAATCAGCCCCAGCATTTT.

In this sample, this clone turned up once. The chain carries TRBV25-1 and TRBJ1-4; 8 bases agree with TRBD1. Germline trimming cut 6 bases from V and 11 bases from J; bases unmatched to any gene: 8. Germline V CDR1 and CDR2: MGHDK, SYGVNS. This CDR3 contains 13 residues. CDR3 sequence reads: CASRAQGGAKLFF. For the CDR3, the DNA is TGTGCCAGCAGGGCACAGGGGGGAGCGAAACTGTTTTTT.

The chain couples TRBV5-1 to TRBJ1-1; D is ambiguous. V was trimmed by 2 bases and J by 1 base, leaving 9 bases between them. The CDR3 loop spans 14 amino acids. CDR1 SGHRS and CDR2 YFSETQ come from the germline V gene. CDR3 in DNA: TGCGCCAGCAGCTTTAAGGGCCAGAACACTGAAGCTTTCTTT. Translating gives CASSFKGQNTEAFF.

The V call is TRBV19, the J call TRBJ1-1; 9 nucleotides match TRBD1. Germline CDR1 reads LNHDA; CDR2 reads SQIVND (reference sequence). After removal of 3 bases from V and 2 bases from J, the junction contained 4 bases not matched to a gene. The CDR3 extends over 15 amino acids. This CDR3 reads CASSIATGGNTEAFF. CDR3 nucleotide sequence: TGTGCCAGTAGTATCGCGACAGGGGGTAACACTGAAGCTTTCTTT.

The chain carries TRBV28 and TRBJ1-2, with D perhaps TRBD1 (5 bases). The CDR3 has 12 residues. Per germline, CDR1 MDHEN and CDR2 SYDVKM. The ends were cut back, 6 bases at V and 5 bases at J, with 10 bases in the middle. CDR3 sequence: CASSAGSYGYTF. The CDR3 nucleotides read TGTGCCAGCAGCGCAGGGAGTTATGGCTACACCTTC.

The J gene is TRBJ2-1, the V gene TRBV18; D might be TRBD2 (6 bases). The CDR3 covers 14 residues. V was clipped by 6 bases and J by 0 bases, with 9 bases between them. CDR1 and CDR2 from the germline V gene are KGHSH and LQKENI. The CDR3 region has the DNA TGTGCCAGCTCTCCGGAGGGCTCCTACAATGAGCAGTTCTTC. Protein product: CASSPEGSYNEQFF.

Only a few counts were recorded for this clone. This chain connects TRBV5-6 to TRBJ1-2; D not resolved. V gave up 0 bases and J gave up 10 bases, with 10 bases separating them. CDR1 and CDR2 (germline): SGHDT, YYEEEE. This CDR3 has 12 residues. The CDR3 protein is CASSLGQSHYTF. CDR3 in DNA: TGTGCCAGCAGCTTGGGGCAGAGCCACTACACCTTC.

The V and J genes are TRBV7-2 and TRBJ2-3; D unresolved. Trimming shortened V by 0 bases and J by 3 bases, and 13 bases separated the two germline ends. Per the germline V gene, CDR1 is SGHTA and CDR2 is FQGNSA. CDR3 length: 16 amino acids. For the CDR3, the DNA is TGTGCCAGCAGCTTAGCGCCAACAGCAGGTACAGATACGCAGTATTTT. Translating it yields CASSLAPTAGTDTQYF.

The V gene is TRBV5-6, the J gene TRBJ1-4; 7 bases match TRBD1. CDR3 length: 14 residues. V lost 3 bases, J lost 7 bases, and 6 bases stayed unmatched. Germline V gene sequence: CDR1 SGHDT, CDR2 YYEEEE. CDR3 DNA sequence: TGTGCCAGCAGCTCACAGGGGAAGACTGAAAAACTGTTTTTT. As protein: CASSSQGKTEKLFF.

The chain is built from TRBV9 and TRBJ2-3; 14 bases fit TRBD2. This CDR3 contains 16 residues. After removal of 4 bases from V and 4 bases from J, the junction contained 5 bases not matched to a gene. Germline V gene data show CDR1 as SGDLS and CDR2 as YYNGEE. CDR3 DNA sequence: TGTGCCAGCAGCCTTGGGACTAGCGGGAGTCCAGATACGCAGTATTTT. Its protein is CASSLGTSGSPDTQYF.

The genes are TRBV5-6 and TRBJ1-6; TRBD1 is a possible D gene (6 bases). Germline CDR1 SGHDT, CDR2 YYEEEE. The germline V and J ends were trimmed by 4 bases and 7 bases, with 18 bases remaining between them. The CDR3 runs 16 residues. Here the CDR3 DNA reads TGTGCCAGCAGCCTCTTCACCGGACAGAGGAATTCACCCCTCCACTTT. Translation gives CASSLFTGQRNSPLHF.